This TCR beta chain is drawn from a study of graft-versus-host responses after intestinal transplantation. This clone occurred a few times. The antigen is not known. CDR3 size: 14 residues. In germline, CDR1 is MDHEN, CDR2 SYDVKM. V shed 5 bases, J shed 4 bases, and the junction held 6 bases outside the gene matches. Clones were sequenced by immunoSEQ multiplex PCR, and TCRdb holds only the in-frame ones, with some missing. The sample holds roughly 15,000 clones, around 70% seen once. The study's findings and limits: There was an association between peak levels of circulating GvH clones and early post-transplant HvG declines.

Graft specimens yielded both intraepithelial and lamina propria lymphocytes. This chain connects TRBV28 to TRBJ2-7; 9 nucleotides agree with TRBD1. Sequenced here: ileum tissue, sampled 16 days after intestinal transplant. This TCR derives from a human patient who received an intestinal transplant, so some T cells may come from the graft donor. The CDR3 here is CASSLTTGGYEQYF. In DNA form, the CDR3 reads TGTGCCAGCAGTCTCACGACAGGGGGGTACGAGCAGTACTTC. The full variable domain, completed using reference TRBV28 and TRBJ2-7, is DVKVTQSSRYLVKRTGEKVFLECVQDMDHENMFWYRQDPGLGLRLIYFSYDVKMKEKGDIPEGYSVSREKKERFSLILESASTNQTSMYLCASSLTTGGYEQYFGPGTRLTVT.